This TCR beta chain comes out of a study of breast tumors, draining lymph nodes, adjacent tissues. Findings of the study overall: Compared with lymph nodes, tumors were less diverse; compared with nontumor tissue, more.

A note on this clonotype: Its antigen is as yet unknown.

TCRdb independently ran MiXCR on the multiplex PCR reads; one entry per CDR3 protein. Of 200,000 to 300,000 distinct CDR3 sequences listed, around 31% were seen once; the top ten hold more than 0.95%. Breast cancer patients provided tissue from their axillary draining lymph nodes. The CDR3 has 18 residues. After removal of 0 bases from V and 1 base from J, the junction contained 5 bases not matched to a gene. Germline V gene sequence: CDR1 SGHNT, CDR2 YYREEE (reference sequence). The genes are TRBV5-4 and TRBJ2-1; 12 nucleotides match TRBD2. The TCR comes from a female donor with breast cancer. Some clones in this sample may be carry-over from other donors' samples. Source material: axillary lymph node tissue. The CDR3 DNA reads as TGTGCCAGCAGCTTGGAACTAGCGGGAGGATCATCCTACAATGAGCAGTTCTTC. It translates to CASSLELAGGSSYNEQFF.